This TCR beta chain was observed in a study of blood T cell repertoires in COVID-19. Study at large: Both acute and convalescent COVID-19 samples were obtained from the United States, Italy and Spain. The cDNA or gDNA used as material had been derived from T cells, B-cell-depleted T cells, or PBMCs.

How the authors handled the data: Estimation of nucleated cell counts relied on the amplification of reference gene primers. Measured with immunoSEQ multiplex PCR; TCRdb has only the in-frame clones, and not every one. V and J calls plus clone size are reproduced from that table; the DNA served to infer D and trimming. The data hold over 150,000 clones, with approximately 91% observed a single time. The specimen was peripheral blood. This TCR was sampled from a man aged 25 to 45 with acute or convalescent COVID-19.

CDR3 DNA sequence: TGTGCCAGTAGTATCTACGTTGAAGCTTTCTTT. Translating gives CASSIYVEAFF. V gene TRBV19 combines with J gene TRBJ1-1; no clear D. Per the germline V gene, CDR1 is LNHDA and CDR2 is SQIVND (reference sequence). Trimming pared 3 bases from V and 7 bases from J, leaving 6 bases between. This CDR3 region has 11 residues.